The TCR beta chain described here comes from a study of cytotoxic CD8 clonotypes in ibrutinib-treated CLL (dated by TCRdb to the early 2020s). Study-wide context: In this cohort, about 16 patients were treatment-naive and some 10 were relapsed/refractory, while fewer than 18 had unmutated IGHV. Responses were partial in roughly 24 patients and complete in 2; after median about 68 months follow-up, about 14 stayed in remission and roughly twelve progressed. The response samples were drawn at a median of 12 months into treatment, with a range of about 6 to 40 months. On average, each sample yielded about 250,000 productive templates and about 95,000 productive rearrangements. Of the approximately 90 participants in the trial, about two dozen had longitudinal samples available. Cryopreserved peripheral blood mononuclear cells were collected before treatment, at response, and at either disease progression or sustained remission. All remission and progressive disease samples were collected while patients were still receiving ibrutinib. Study-wide findings and limitations: Public clonotypes were found to be uncommon and were observed to contract or remain stable during treatment; the increase in clonality was shown to reflect expansion of private clonotypes at ibrutinib response. An increase in clonality was observed at ibrutinib response, with clonality remaining stable during sustained remission and falling back toward baseline at progression. Baseline clonality was found to be higher than that of age-matched healthy donors and was strongly correlated with circulating CD8+ T-cell counts. Sampling times were not matched between patients in sustained remission and patients whose disease was progressing, and lymph node repertoires were not examined.

According to the study, the label for this sample's time point signals: approximately 25 months on ibrutinib. Approximately 2 micrograms of genomic DNA were extracted from cryopreserved PBMCs for TCR beta library preparation. Longitudinal blood samples from CLL patients receiving ibrutinib monotherapy were subjected to high-throughput TCR beta sequencing. The patients were enrolled in a single-center, open-label phase 2 trial of ibrutinib monotherapy. V was cut back by 4 bases and J by 1 base, leaving a gap of 10 bases between them. Via the germline V gene, CDR1 is MDHEN and CDR2 SYDVKM. Taken from cysteine to phenylalanine, the CDR3 has 14 residues. CDR3 DNA only is kept here, 42 bases in frame from base 1. For this clone: What this receptor recognizes is not known. Within one base of it there is no much larger clone, and no base qualities were kept.

A MiSeq instrument was used for deep resolution sequencing, which targeted depths ranging from 1 in 1 million up to 1 in 200,000 T cells, with coverage averaging 10x for each clonotype. The immunoSEQ hsTCRB Kit was used to generate TCR beta libraries. Per the authors' processing: Data were analyzed with ImmunoSEQ Data Assistant and ImmunoSEQ Analyzer, with V, D and J genes assigned per IMGT definitions. Clonality was computed as one minus normalized Shannon entropy of productive rearrangement frequencies, ranging from 0 to 1. Public clonotype analysis was restricted to overrepresented clonotypes comprising at least 0.05% of each patient's repertoire. About twelve repertoires from age-matched healthy donors, obtained from immuneACCESS, served as clonality controls. TCRdb mirrors the immuneACCESS table, restricted to in-frame sequences. Some clones are absent from its copies; in checked studies, under half trace to an unresolved V gene, and the reason for the others is unknown. V and J calls and clone size are copied from that table; D and trimming were computed from the DNA. The table for this sample lists about 250,000 clones; under 75% of them were counted only once. The top ten clonotypes cover roughly 15% of the sample.

The rearranged chain carries TRBV28 and TRBJ2-5; no D gene is confidently identified. The origin of this receptor is a human donor with chronic lymphocytic leukemia. The sequencing used PBMCs, collected after 24 months of ibrutinib treatment. Here is the DNA: TGTGCCAGCAGTTGGGTTCGGTCCCAAGAGACCCAGTACTTC. Its protein product is CASSWVRSQETQYF.